This T cell receptor (beta chain) was observed in a study of immune heterogeneity within non-small cell lung tumors. Study background: Of all tumors, 4 turned out to be squamous cell carcinomas, 10 to 11 were non-squamous carcinomas and 1 was not otherwise specified.

It was a multiplex PCR that amplified TCR beta CDR3, with 32 V and 13 J primers. TCRdb analysed the multiplex PCR reads with MiXCR anew, one entry per CDR3 protein. The sample holds approximately 4,600 distinct CDR3 sequences; 30% to 35% are singletons and the top ten take about 20%. Genomic DNA from bulk tumor acted as the template, and 600 ng was loaded per sample. Primary tumors were biopsied several times each, far apart, intraoperatively. Surgery that was curative in intent was performed on patients with untreated, newly diagnosed non-small cell lung cancer. By sample fraction, this clonotype is medium-sized. V trimming: 6 bases; J trimming: 7 bases; junction bases outside the gene matches: 10. CDR3 length: 14 residues. Germline CDR1 and CDR2: DFQATT and SNEGSKA (reference sequence).

The chain combines TRBV20-1 with TRBJ2-1; 9 bases are shared with TRBD1. The sample consisted of lung tumor tissue. This clonotype originated in a woman in her forties or fifties with non-small cell lung cancer. The CDR3 nucleotides read TGCAGTGCCTTCGGGACAGGGATGGGAAATGAGCAGTTCTTC. Its translation: CSAFGTGMGNEQFF.